Listed below are T cell receptor beta chains from one sample, sequenced in a study of blood T cell repertoires in COVID-19. Profiled with immunoSEQ multiplex PCR; TCRdb holds only in-frame clones, not every one. The table shows 250,000 or so clones, with roughly 90% occurring only once. The sample taken for sequencing was peripheral blood. The receptors here all came from an older woman with acute or convalescent COVID-19. Each CDR3 is given with its conserved first and last residue. Each record gives: V gene, clone size, CDR3 length, D gene, J gene, CDR3 DNA, CDR3 protein. D genes are given only for firm matches. Not all rows give a size; the values are once, few, many and, for expanded clones, a class.

>TRBV2|NA|20|TRBD2|TRBJ2-2
TGTGCCAGCAGTCATCTTAGGACTAGCGGGGGGGCCCGATTCACCGGGGAGCTGTTTTTT
CASSHLRTSGGARFTGELFF
>TRBV6-5|NA|15|NA|TRBJ2-7
TGTGCCAGCAGTCCCGGACAACAAAAGAATTACGAGCAGTACTTC
CASSPGQQKNYEQYF
>TRBV16|NA|15|NA|TRBJ2-7
TGTGCCAGCAGCTCCCCCGAGGACAAGTTCTACGAGCAGTACTTC
CASSSPEDKFYEQYF
>TRBV6-2/TRBV6-3|NA|14|TRBD2|TRBJ2-5
TGTGCCAGCAGTCGACTAGCGGGAGGCCAGACCCAGTACTTC
CASSRLAGGQTQYF
>TRBV19|NA|13|TRBD2|TRBJ2-7
TGTGCCAGTACGAAAGCGGGAACCTACGAGCAGTACTTC
CASTKAGTYEQYF
>TRBV18|NA|12|NA|TRBJ2-1
TGTGCCAGCTCAGGAAGCCGGGATGAGCAGTTCTTC
CASSGSRDEQFF
>TRBV28|NA|13|TRBD1|TRBJ2-2
TGTGTCACGACAGGGGGCGGTGTCGGGGAGCTGTTTTTT
CVTTGGGVGELFF
>TRBV5-4|NA|15|NA|TRBJ2-3
TGTGCCAGCAGCTTTCAGGGCCTCAGCACAGATACGCAGTATTTT
CASSFQGLSTDTQYF
>TRBV4-2|few|15|TRBD1|TRBJ1-1
TGTGCCAGCAGCCAACCGGGACAGCTGAACACTGAAGCTTTCTTT
CASSQPGQLNTEAFF
>TRBV3-1/TRBV3-2|NA|15|TRBD2|TRBJ2-2
TGTGCCAGCAGCCCTAGCGGGAGGGGTACCGGGGAGCTGTTTTTT
CASSPSGRGTGELFF
>TRBV12-5|NA|12|TRBD1|TRBJ1-1
TGTGCTAGTGGCAGGGGGCAAACTGAAGCTTTCTTT
CASGRGQTEAFF
>TRBV24-1|NA|17|NA|TRBJ1-4
TGTGCCACCAGTGATTTGCGGGGATTTGCAACTAATGAAAAACTGTTTTTT
CATSDLRGFATNEKLFF
>TRBV16|NA|17|NA|TRBJ2-1
TGTGCCAGCAGCCTCTGGGGACCCCGAGGGGGGGCGTATGAGCAGTTCTTC
CASSLWGPRGGAYEQFF
>TRBV5-1|NA|14|NA|TRBJ2-1
TGCGCCAGCAGCACCCCCTCTACTACGAATGAGCAGTTCTTC
CASSTPSTTNEQFF
>TRBV30|NA|14|NA|TRBJ1-5
TGTGCCTGGAGTGTCAGGGGATTAGTTCAGCCCCAGCATTTT
CAWSVRGLVQPQHF
>TRBV19|NA|16|NA|TRBJ2-2
TGTGCCAGTAGTTTGAAGCGGACTACGAACACCGGGGAGCTGTTTTTT
CASSLKRTTNTGELFF
>TRBV5-1|once|14|TRBD1|TRBJ1-6
TGCGCCAGCAGCCGGACAGGGGATAATTCACCCCTCCACTTT
CASSRTGDNSPLHF
>TRBV7-3|NA|15|TRBD2|TRBJ2-3
TGTGCCAGCAGCTTACCCGGGGGGAGAGGAGATACGCAGTATTTT
CASSLPGGRGDTQYF
>TRBV6-4|NA|14|NA|TRBJ1-1
TGTGCCAGCAGTAGGGCTGGCGGGGACACTGAAGCTTTCTTT
CASSRAGGDTEAFF
>TRBV7-9|NA|12|NA|TRBJ2-5
TGTGCCAGCAGCAATCTCCGGAGGGCCCAGTACTTC
CASSNLRRAQYF
>TRBV23-1|few|18|TRBD1|TRBJ1-3
TGCGCCAGCACACAATCCCGAGGACAGGGGAGCTCTGGAAACACCATATATTTT
CASTQSRGQGSSGNTIYF
>TRBV11-2|NA|15|NA|TRBJ1-5
TGTGCCAGCAGCTTAGGTCCGTATAGCAATCAGCCCCAGCATTTT
CASSLGPYSNQPQHF
>TRBV28|NA|13|NA|TRBJ1-2
TGTGCCAGTAGGGAGGGAGGGAGCTATGGCTACACCTTC
CASREGGSYGYTF
>TRBV30|NA|15|TRBD1|TRBJ1-2
TGTGCCTGGAGCTCTCCGCCACAGGGGGCGTATGGCTACACCTTC
CAWSSPPQGAYGYTF
>TRBV4-1|NA|14|NA|TRBJ1-1
TGCGCCAGCAGCCAAGCGACGGGGAACACTGAAGCTTTCTTT
CASSQATGNTEAFF
>TRBV3-1/TRBV3-2|NA|15|NA|TRBJ1-3
TGTGCCAGCAGCCAATCGGGGGGGCCTGGAAACACCATATATTTT
CASSQSGGPGNTIYF
>TRBV19|NA|15|NA|TRBJ1-1
TGTGCCAGTAGTACCCCGGGAGGGGCGAACACTGAAGCTTTCTTT
CASSTPGGANTEAFF
>TRBV6-6|NA|15|TRBD1|TRBJ1-1
TGTGCCAGCAGTCGGGCCGGGACAGAGAACACTGAAGCTTTCTTT
CASSRAGTENTEAFF
>TRBV21-1|NA|16|NA|TRBJ2-1
TGTGCCAGCAGCAAAAGGGGTCAGGGAAGTTTTAATGAGCAGTTCTTC
CASSKRGQGSFNEQFF
>TRBV28|NA|13|NA|TRBJ2-5
TGTGCCAGCGGCAGGGCCCCCCAAGAGACCCAGTACTTC
CASGRAPQETQYF
>TRBV19|NA|12|TRBD2|TRBJ2-7
TGTGCAGCGGGGGACACCCCCTACGAGCAGTACTTC
CAAGDTPYEQYF
>TRBV7-9|NA|15|NA|TRBJ2-1
TGTGCCAGCAGCTCCGAAGGGACTCATTACAATGAGCAGTTCTTC
CASSSEGTHYNEQFF
>TRBV7-2|NA|15|TRBD1|TRBJ1-5
TGTGCCAGCAGCTTAGGTGACAGGGGCAATCAGCCCCAGCATTTT
CASSLGDRGNQPQHF
>TRBV6-6|NA|16|TRBD1|TRBJ2-7
TGTGCCAGCAGGAACCCGGGACAGAGGGGCTCCTACGAGCAGTACTTC
CASRNPGQRGSYEQYF
>TRBV18|NA|16|TRBD1|TRBJ1-2
TGTGCCAGCTCATCACCCTCGACAGGGCTCTCAATTGGCTACACCTTC
CASSSPSTGLSIGYTF
>TRBV7-2|NA|15|NA|TRBJ1-2
TGTGCCAGCAGCTTAACAGGGACCTCTAACTATGGCTACACCTTC
CASSLTGTSNYGYTF
>TRBV30|NA|12|NA|TRBJ1-2
TGTGCCTGGGCGAGACAGGTGGGGGGCTACACCTTC
CAWARQVGGYTF
>TRBV5-1|NA|14|TRBD1|TRBJ1-6
TGCGCCAGCAGCCAGGGGGAACATAATTCACCCCTCCACTTT
CASSQGEHNSPLHF
>TRBV3-1/TRBV3-2|NA|18|NA|TRBJ2-3
TGTGCCAGCAGCCAAGATGACTGGGTAGCAGCCCGCACAGATACGCAGTATTTT
CASSQDDWVAARTDTQYF
>TRBV30|NA|15|NA|TRBJ1-1
TGTGCCTGGAGTGACCTCTCGTCTCTGAGTCTTGAAGCTTTCTTT
CAWSDLSSLSLEAFF
>TRBV6-1|NA|15|NA|TRBJ2-7
TGTGCCAGCAGTTCCAAACTAGCAAGACCTTACGAGCAGTACTTC
CASSSKLARPYEQYF
>TRBV7-2|NA|17|NA|TRBJ2-7
TGTGCCAGCAGCGGGCGGGCCTCATTAAGGTCTTCATACGAGCAGTACTTC
CASSGRASLRSSYEQYF
>TRBV5-1|NA|17|TRBD2|TRBJ2-3
TGCGCCAGCAGCCCGGGACTAGCGGGCCCCGCCACAGATACGCAGTATTTT
CASSPGLAGPATDTQYF
>TRBV7-2|once|16|NA|TRBJ1-4
TGTGCCAGCAGCTCAACTGGCTGGGGAGGTGGTGAAAAACTGTTTTTT
CASSSTGWGGGEKLFF
>TRBV5-4|NA|15|TRBD1|TRBJ1-2
TGTGCCAGCAGCTCCCGGACAGGCCGTTTTTATGGCTACACCTTC
CASSSRTGRFYGYTF